This is a list of T cell receptor beta chains from one sample in a study of blood T cells in healthy people across ages. TCRdb independently ran MiXCR on the 5' RACE reads; one entry per CDR3 protein. The sample lists 1.5 million to 2 million distinct CDR3 sequences, around half occurring once. Sequenced sample: blood. All receptors derive from a woman aged 40 to 49 in good health. The CDR3 runs from the conserved cysteine through the conserved F or W. Each record gives: D gene, J gene, V gene, clone size, CDR3 protein, CDR3 DNA. The D gene is left open where the match is weak. The listing skips clone size in some rows; elsewhere it reads once, few, many or a size class.

TRBD2 TRBJ2-5 TRBV5-1 few CASSSLGERLAVQETQYF TGCGCCAGCAGCTCCTTGGGGGAAAGACTAGCGGTCCAAGAGACCCAGTACTTC
TRBD2 TRBJ2-5 TRBV20-1 - CSAKRGVQETQYF TGCAGTGCAAAGCGGGGGGTCCAAGAGACCCAGTACTTC
- TRBJ1-2 TRBV4-3 - CASSQERTDLYGYTF TGCGCCAGCAGCCAAGAAAGGACAGACCTCTATGGCTACACCTTC
- TRBJ2-1 TRBV7-3 - CASSLNIGLYNEQFF TGTGCCAGCAGCTTAAATATCGGACTTTACAATGAGCAGTTCTTC
- TRBJ2-3 TRBV12-3/TRBV12-4 few CASSGDTYTQYF TGTGCCAGCAGCGGGGACACTTATACGCAGTATTTT
TRBD1 TRBJ2-1 TRBV24-1 few CATSDVGTGPNEQFF TGTGCCACCAGTGATGTTGGGACAGGTCCGAATGAGCAGTTCTTC
TRBD2 TRBJ2-2 TRBV7-2 - CASTRAGGVTGELFF TGTGCCAGCACCCGAGCGGGGGGTGTCACCGGGGAGCTGTTTTTT
- TRBJ1-2 TRBV7-8 - CASSLDSRRQVAGYTF TGTGCCAGCAGCTTAGACAGTAGGCGGCAGGTTGCTGGCTACACCTTC
- TRBJ2-4 TRBV12-3/TRBV12-4 - CASTSPGNVENIQYF TGTGCCAGCACCAGCCCGGGTAACGTCGAAAACATTCAGTACTTC
- TRBJ2-1 TRBV3-1 - CASSQEAAGYNEQFF TGTGCCAGCAGCCAAGAGGCAGCTGGATACAATGAGCAGTTCTTC
TRBD1 TRBJ2-1 TRBV6-2/TRBV6-3 - CASSYTTGQGFYNEQFF TGTGCCAGCAGTTACACCACGGGACAGGGGTTCTACAATGAGCAGTTCTTC
- TRBJ2-3 TRBV5-1 - CASSPKGSNPGVRTDTQYF TGCGCCAGCAGCCCTAAGGGGTCAAACCCAGGGGTACGCACAGATACGCAGTATTTT
TRBD1 TRBJ2-4 TRBV7-2 - CASSLGPGGGGAKNIQYF TGTGCCAGCAGCTTAGGGCCAGGGGGCGGAGGAGCCAAAAACATTCAGTACTTC
- TRBJ1-2 TRBV7-3 - CASSLTVGMAYGYTF TGTGCCAGCAGCTTAACAGTAGGGATGGCCTATGGCTACACCTTC
TRBD2 TRBJ2-7 TRBV5-1 few CASSWRTGTSYEQYF TGCGCCAGCAGCTGGAGGACCGGGACTAGCTACGAGCAGTACTTC
- TRBJ1-4 TRBV6-6 many CASRGNEKLFF TGTGCCAGCAGGGGTAATGAAAAACTGTTTTTT
TRBD2 TRBJ2-3 TRBV4-3 - CASSQDLRESIDTQYF TGCGCCAGCAGCCAAGATCTGCGGGAGAGCATAGATACGCAGTATTTT
TRBD2 TRBJ2-7 TRBV28 few CASSSPAGAAYEQYF TGTGCCAGCAGTTCCCCAGCGGGGGCCGCCTACGAGCAGTACTTC
- TRBJ2-5 TRBV7-2 - CASSPPGRGLAGLQETQYF TGTGCCAGCAGCCCTCCCGGTCGGGGTTTGGCGGGGCTCCAAGAGACCCAGTACTTC
- TRBJ1-2 TRBV24-1 few CATSDQDTYGYTF TGTGCCACCAGTGATCAGGATACCTATGGCTACACCTTC
- TRBJ1-5 TRBV6-5 - CASRLGGSNQPQHF TGTGCCAGCAGGCTAGGGGGGAGCAATCAGCCCCAGCATTTT
TRBD1 TRBJ2-6 TRBV9 few CASSEGTGAFSGANVLTF TGTGCCAGCAGCGAGGGGACAGGGGCGTTCTCTGGGGCCAACGTCCTGACTTTC
- TRBJ2-7 TRBV20-1 few CSALLGGVEQYF TGCAGTGCTCTGTTAGGAGGCGTCGAGCAGTACTTC
- TRBJ1-1 TRBV28 - CASSLGQGPPHRTEAFF TGTGCCAGCAGTTTAGGGCAGGGGCCACCACACCGGACTGAAGCTTTCTTT
TRBD1 TRBJ2-1 TRBV7-2 few CASSATGVREQFF TGTGCCAGCAGTGCTACAGGGGTTCGTGAGCAGTTCTTC
- TRBJ1-2 TRBV12-3/TRBV12-4 - CASSPQVFYGYTF TGTGCCAGCAGTCCACAGGTGTTCTATGGCTACACCTTC
TRBD1 TRBJ1-2 TRBV4-1 - CASSQNHPGQADYTF TGCGCCAGCAGCCAAAATCACCCGGGACAGGCCGACTACACCTTC
- TRBJ1-2 TRBV5-6 - CASSLDLQLPEDGCTF TGTGCCAGCAGCTTGGACCTACAGCTTCCAGAGGATGGCTGCACCTTC
- TRBJ2-1 TRBV4-3 - CASSLGPLAYNEQFF TGCGCCAGCAGCCTGGGTCCGCTAGCCTACAATGAGCAGTTCTTC
TRBD2 TRBJ2-1 TRBV7-2 - CASSLVLAGGEDEQFF TGTGCCAGCAGCTTAGTACTAGCGGGGGGTGAGGATGAGCAGTTCTTC
- TRBJ2-5 TRBV11-1 - CASSFEPGQGTQYF TGTGCCAGCAGCTTTGAGCCGGGGCAAGGGACCCAGTACTTC
- TRBJ2-5 TRBV19 - CASSTGQGGRETQYF TGTGCCAGTAGTACCGGACAGGGAGGGCGAGAGACCCAGTACTTC
- TRBJ1-2 TRBV20-1 - CSAKGTSTNYGYTF TGCAGTGCCAAAGGGACTTCAACTAACTATGGCTACACCTTC
- TRBJ2-7 TRBV7-9 few CASSPPGPTAYEQYF TGTGCCAGCAGCCCTCCTGGGCCAACCGCCTACGAGCAGTACTTC
TRBD2 TRBJ2-7 TRBV20-1 - CSARERGGSRHEQYF TGCAGTGCTAGGGAGCGGGGGGGTTCTAGGCACGAGCAGTACTTC